This TCR beta chain was sequenced for a study of identical twins. A single record per CDR3 protein comes from TCRdb applying MiXCR to the 5' RACE reads. The repertoire holds around 200,000 distinct CDR3 sequences, with around 10% as singletons. The CDR3 covers 14 residues. Trimming shortened V by 6 bases and J by 5 bases, and 15 bases separated the two germline ends. The V gene's germline CDR1 is SNHLY and CDR2 FYNNEI. In this sample, this clonotype turned up a few times. The chain links TRBV2 to TRBJ2-3; D is perhaps TRBD2 (5 bases). The material sequenced was memory (CD45RO+) T cells sorted from blood. The sequence was obtained from a woman aged 18-30 years in good health. Written as DNA, the CDR3 is TGTGCCAGCAGCCTGACCCGGGGAGAAGATACGCAGTATTTT. It translates to CASSLTRGEDTQYF. The full variable domain, in which reference TRBV2 and TRBJ2-3 provide the parts outside the CDR3, is EPEVTQTPSHQVTQMGQEVILRCVPISNHLYFYWYRQILGQKVEFLVSFYNNEISEKSEIFDDQFSVERPDGSNFTLKIRSTKLEDSAMYFCASSLTRGEDTQYFGPGTRLTVL.